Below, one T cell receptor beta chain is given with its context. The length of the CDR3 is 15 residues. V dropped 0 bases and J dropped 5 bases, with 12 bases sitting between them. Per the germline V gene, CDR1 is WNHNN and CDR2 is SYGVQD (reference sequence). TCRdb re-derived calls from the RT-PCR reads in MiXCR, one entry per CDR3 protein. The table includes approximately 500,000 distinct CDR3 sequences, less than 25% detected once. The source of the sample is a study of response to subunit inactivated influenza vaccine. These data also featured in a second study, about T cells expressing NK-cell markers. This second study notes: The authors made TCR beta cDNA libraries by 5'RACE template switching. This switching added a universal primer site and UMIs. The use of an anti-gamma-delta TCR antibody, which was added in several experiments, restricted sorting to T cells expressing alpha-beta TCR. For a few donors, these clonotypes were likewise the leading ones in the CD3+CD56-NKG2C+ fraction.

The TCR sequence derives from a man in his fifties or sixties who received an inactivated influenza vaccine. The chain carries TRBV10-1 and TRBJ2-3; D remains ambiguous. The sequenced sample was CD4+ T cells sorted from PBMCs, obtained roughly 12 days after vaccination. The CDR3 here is CASSESVLLGDTQYF. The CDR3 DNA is TGCGCCAGCAGTGAGTCGGTTTTATTGGGAGATACGCAGTATTTT.